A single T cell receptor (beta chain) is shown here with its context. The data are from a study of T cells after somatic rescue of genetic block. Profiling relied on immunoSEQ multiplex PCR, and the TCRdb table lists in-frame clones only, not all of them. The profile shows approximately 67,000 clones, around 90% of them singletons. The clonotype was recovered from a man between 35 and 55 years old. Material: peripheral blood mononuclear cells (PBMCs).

CDR3: CASSSLGTIYGYTF. For the CDR3, the DNA is TGTGCCAGCAGTTCCCTCGGGACAATCTATGGCTACACCTTC. The gene calls are TRBV6-5 and TRBJ1-2; TRBD1 might be the D (6 bases). The ends were cut back, 4 bases at V and 4 bases at J, with 13 bases in the middle. The CDR3 is 14 residues long. The germline CDR1 and CDR2 sequences are MNHEY and SVGAGI.